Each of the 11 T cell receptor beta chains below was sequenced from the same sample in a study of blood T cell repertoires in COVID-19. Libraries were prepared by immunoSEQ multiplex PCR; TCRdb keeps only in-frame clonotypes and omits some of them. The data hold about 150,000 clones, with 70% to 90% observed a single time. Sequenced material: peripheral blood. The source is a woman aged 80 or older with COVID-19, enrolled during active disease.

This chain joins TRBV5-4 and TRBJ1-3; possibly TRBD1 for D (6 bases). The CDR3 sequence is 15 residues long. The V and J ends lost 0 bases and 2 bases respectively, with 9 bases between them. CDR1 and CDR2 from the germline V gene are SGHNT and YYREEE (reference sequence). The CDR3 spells CASSLGQVPGNTIYF. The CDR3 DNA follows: TGTGCCAGCAGCTTGGGACAGGTCCCTGGAAACACCATATATTTT.

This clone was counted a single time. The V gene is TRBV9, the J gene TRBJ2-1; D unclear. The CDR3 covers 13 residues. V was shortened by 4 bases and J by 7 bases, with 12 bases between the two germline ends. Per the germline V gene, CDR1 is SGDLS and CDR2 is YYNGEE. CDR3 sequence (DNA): TGTGCCAGCAGCACGTTAGACGGGAATGAGCAGTTCTTC. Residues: CASSTLDGNEQFF.

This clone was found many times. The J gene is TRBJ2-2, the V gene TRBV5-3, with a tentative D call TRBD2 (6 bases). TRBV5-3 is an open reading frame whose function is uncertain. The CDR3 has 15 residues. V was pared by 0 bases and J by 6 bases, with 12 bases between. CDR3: CARSLGLGAAGELFF. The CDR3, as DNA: TGTGCCAGAAGCTTGGGACTAGGGGCCGCCGGGGAGCTGTTTTTT.

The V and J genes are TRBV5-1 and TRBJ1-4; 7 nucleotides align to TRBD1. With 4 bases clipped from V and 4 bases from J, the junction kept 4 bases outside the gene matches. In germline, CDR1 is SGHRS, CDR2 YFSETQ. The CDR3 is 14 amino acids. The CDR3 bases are TGCGCCAGCAGCGAACAGGGGTTTAATGAAAAACTGTTTTTT. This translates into CASSEQGFNEKLFF.

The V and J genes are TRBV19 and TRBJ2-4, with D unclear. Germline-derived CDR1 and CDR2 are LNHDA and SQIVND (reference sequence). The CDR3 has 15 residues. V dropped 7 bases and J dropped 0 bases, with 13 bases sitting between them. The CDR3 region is CASTPHGPAKNIQYF. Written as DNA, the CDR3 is TGTGCCAGTACCCCCCACGGTCCAGCCAAAAACATTCAGTACTTC.

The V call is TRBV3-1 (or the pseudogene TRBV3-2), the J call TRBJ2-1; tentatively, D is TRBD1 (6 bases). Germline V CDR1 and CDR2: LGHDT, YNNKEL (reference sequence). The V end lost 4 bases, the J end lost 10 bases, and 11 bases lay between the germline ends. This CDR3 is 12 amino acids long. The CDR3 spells CASSPGRGEQFF. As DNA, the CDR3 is TGTGCCAGCAGCCCGGGTAGGGGGGAGCAGTTCTTC.

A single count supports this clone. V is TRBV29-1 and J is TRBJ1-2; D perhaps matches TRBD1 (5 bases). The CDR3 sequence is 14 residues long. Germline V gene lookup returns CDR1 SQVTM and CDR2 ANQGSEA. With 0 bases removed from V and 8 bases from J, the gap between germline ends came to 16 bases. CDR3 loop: CSVEDTGRWEGYTF. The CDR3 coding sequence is TGCAGCGTTGAAGATACAGGTAGATGGGAAGGCTACACCTTC.

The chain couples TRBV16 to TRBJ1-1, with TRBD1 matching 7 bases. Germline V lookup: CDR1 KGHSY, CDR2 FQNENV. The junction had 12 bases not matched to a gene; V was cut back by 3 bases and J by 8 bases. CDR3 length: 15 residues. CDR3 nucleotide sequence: TGTGCCAGCAGCCATAGACAGGGAACGGGGCCAGAAGCTTTCTTT. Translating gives CASSHRQGTGPEAFF.

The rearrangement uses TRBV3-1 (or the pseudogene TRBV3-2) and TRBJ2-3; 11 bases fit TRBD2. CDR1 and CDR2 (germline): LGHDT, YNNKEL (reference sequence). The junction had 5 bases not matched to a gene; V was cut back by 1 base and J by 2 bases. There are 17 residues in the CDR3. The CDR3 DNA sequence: TGTGCCAGCAGCCAAGGGCTAGCGGGGGGTTACACAGATACGCAGTATTTT. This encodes CASSQGLAGGYTDTQYF.

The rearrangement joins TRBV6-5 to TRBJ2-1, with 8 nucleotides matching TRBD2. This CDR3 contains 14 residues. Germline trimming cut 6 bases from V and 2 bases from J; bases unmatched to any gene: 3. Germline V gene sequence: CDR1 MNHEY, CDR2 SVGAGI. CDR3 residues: CASRPGLAYNEQFF. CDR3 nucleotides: TGTGCCAGCAGACCGGGACTAGCCTACAATGAGCAGTTCTTC.

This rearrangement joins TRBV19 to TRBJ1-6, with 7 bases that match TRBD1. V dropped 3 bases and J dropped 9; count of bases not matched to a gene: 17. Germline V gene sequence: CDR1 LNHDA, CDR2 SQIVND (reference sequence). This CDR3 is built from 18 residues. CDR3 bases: TGTGCCAGTAGTATTTTGGGCGAAGGCAGGGGGAGAGGTTCACCCCTCCACTTT. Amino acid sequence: CASSILGEGRGRGSPLHF.